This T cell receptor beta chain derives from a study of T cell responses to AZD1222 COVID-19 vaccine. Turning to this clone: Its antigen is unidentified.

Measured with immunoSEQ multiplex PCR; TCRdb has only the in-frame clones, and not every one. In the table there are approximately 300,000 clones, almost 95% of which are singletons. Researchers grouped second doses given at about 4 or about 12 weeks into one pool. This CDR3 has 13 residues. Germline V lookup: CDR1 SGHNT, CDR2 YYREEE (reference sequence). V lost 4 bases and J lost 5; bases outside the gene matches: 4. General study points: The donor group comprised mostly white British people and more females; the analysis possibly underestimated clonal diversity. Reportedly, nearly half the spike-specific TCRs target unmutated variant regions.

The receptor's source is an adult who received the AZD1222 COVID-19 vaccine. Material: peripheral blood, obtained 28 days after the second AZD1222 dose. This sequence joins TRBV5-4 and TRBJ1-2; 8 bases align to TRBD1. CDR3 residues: CASSPDRGYGYTF. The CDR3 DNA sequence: TGTGCCAGCAGCCCCGACAGGGGATATGGCTACACCTTC.